This T cell receptor beta chain originates from a study of graft-versus-host responses after intestinal transplantation. Study at large: The recipients all started with anti-thymocyte globulin induction and then took tacrolimus and steroids for 3 to 4 years.

Repertoires were generated with immunoSEQ multiplex PCR, while TCRdb's copy carries only in-frame clones and drops some. This sample yields some 90,000 clones, of which 80% to 85% are seen a single time; approximately 0.88% belongs to the top ten. In regard to this clone: Its antigen remains unidentified.

The sequence was collected from a human donor who received an intestinal transplant. This sample comprised unstimulated CD4+ T cells sorted from spleen or lymph node cells, obtained before intestinal transplant.

CDR3 DNA: TGTGCCAGCAGCGTAGCGGCAGGGGGCGCCTTGTACCAAGAGACCCAGTACTTC. It translates to CASSVAAGGALYQETQYF. The rearrangement uses TRBV9 and TRBJ2-5; 8 bases line up with TRBD1. Germline CDR1 and CDR2: SGDLS and YYNGEE. The CDR3 has 18 amino acids. Trimming removed 0 bases from V and 0 bases from J; junction bases left unmatched: 10.